This T cell receptor (beta chain) was captured by sequencing in a study of human T cells and chemical hapten exposure. Time point denoted: patch test 3, about 24 weeks after DPC sensitization. This sample's treatment: therapeutic diphenylcyclopropenone sensitization with weekly scalp DPC. Only after blood had been drawn was each patch test applied. This clonotype occurred many times. The antigen is unknown. Using its own MiXCR run on the RACE reads, TCRdb lists one record per CDR3 protein. The sample contains tens of thousands of distinct CDR3 sequences, roughly 13% of which appear only once. General study points: Expanded TCRs clustered into significantly more large CDR3 similarity groups than controls, the analysis revealed.

Germline-derived CDR1 and CDR2 are SGHAT and FQNNGV. The CDR3 consists of 16 residues. Trimming removed 5 bases from V and 3 bases from J; junction bases left unmatched: 11. This clonotype originated in a woman aged 45-60 years with alopecia areata. Some clones in this sample may be carry-over from other donors' samples. The chain couples TRBV11-2 to TRBJ2-3, with 7 bases fitting TRBD2. This material consisted of whole blood, taken in connection with sensitization to the hapten diphenylcyclopropenone (DPC). The CDR3 is CASSILPGGLTDTQYF. In DNA, the CDR3 is TGTGCCAGCAGCATCTTACCGGGAGGCTTAACAGATACGCAGTATTTT.